This TCR beta chain was retrieved from a study of control samples from healthy donors and cancer patients. The CDR3 sequence is 17 residues long. J lost 2 bases, V lost 6 bases, and 12 bases had no gene match. Germline V CDR1 and CDR2: KGHDR, SFDVKD. The table came from immunoSEQ multiplex PCR; TCRdb's copy has only in-frame clones and leaves some out. This table holds approximately 46,000 clones, around nine tenths found once. This chain connects TRBV24-1 to TRBJ1-1, with 9 positions matching TRBD1. The sequenced sample consisted of PBMCs. This receptor was identified in a man aged 30 to 39 with colorectal cancer. CDR3 amino acids: CATSREGQGERNTEAFF. CDR3 nucleotides: TGTGCCACCAGTAGGGAGGGACAGGGAGAAAGAAACACTGAAGCTTTCTTT.